Listed below are T cell receptor beta chains from one sample, sequenced in a study of regulatory T cells in long-lasting Graves disease. TCRdb analysed the multiplex PCR reads with MiXCR anew, one entry per CDR3 protein. This sample has about 660,000 distinct CDR3 sequences, with 30% found just once. The sequencing here drew on peripheral blood mononuclear cells (PBMCs), taken when the disease was refractory, from a patient treated with antithyroid drugs. The receptors were gathered from a female donor with Graves disease. Each CDR3 is given with its conserved first and last residue. Fields, in order: V gene, J gene, D gene, clone size, CDR3 protein, CDR3 DNA. A D gene is named only where the DNA matches it firmly. Only some rows state a clone size, as once, few, many or a class for expanded clones.

v_gene: TRBV19
j_gene: TRBJ1-5
d_gene: .
abundance: many
CDR3aa: CASSIVAPGNQPQHF
CDR3nt: TGTGCCAGTAGTATCGTGGCCCCAGGGAATCAGCCCCAGCATTTT

v_gene: TRBV6-2/TRBV6-3
j_gene: TRBJ1-1
d_gene: .
abundance: .
CDR3aa: CASSYVWNTEAFF
CDR3nt: TGTGCCAGCAGTTACGTATGGAACACTGAAGCTTTCTTT

v_gene: TRBV28
j_gene: TRBJ1-6
d_gene: TRBD1
abundance: many
CDR3aa: CASSSRQGLNNSPLHF
CDR3nt: TGTGCCAGCAGTTCACGACAGGGGCTCAATAATTCACCCCTCCACTTT

v_gene: TRBV11-2
j_gene: TRBJ1-3
d_gene: TRBD1
abundance: .
CDR3aa: CASSPDRAGNTIYF
CDR3nt: TGTGCCAGCAGCCCTGACAGGGCTGGAAACACCATATATTTT

v_gene: TRBV10-3
j_gene: TRBJ2-5
d_gene: .
abundance: few
CDR3aa: CAIRSPVQETQYF
CDR3nt: TGTGCCATCAGAAGTCCAGTCCAAGAGACCCAGTACTTC

v_gene: TRBV6-2/TRBV6-3
j_gene: TRBJ2-7
d_gene: .
abundance: few
CDR3aa: CASSYSGVGSYEQYF
CDR3nt: TGTGCCAGCAGTTACTCTGGGGTGGGTAGCTACGAGCAGTACTTC

v_gene: TRBV28
j_gene: TRBJ1-1
d_gene: TRBD1
abundance: many
CDR3aa: CASSRDRRHTEAFF
CDR3nt: TGTGCCAGCAGTCGGGACAGGCGGCACACTGAAGCTTTCTTT

v_gene: TRBV30
j_gene: TRBJ1-1
d_gene: .
abundance: few
CDR3aa: CAGGVMNTEAFF
CDR3nt: TGTGCCGGAGGGGTTATGAACACTGAAGCTTTCTTT

v_gene: TRBV30
j_gene: TRBJ2-2
d_gene: .
abundance: .
CDR3aa: CAWSVRRHNTGELFF
CDR3nt: TGTGCCTGGAGTGTACGCCGACATAACACCGGGGAGCTGTTTTTT

v_gene: TRBV3-1
j_gene: TRBJ2-7
d_gene: TRBD2
abundance: .
CDR3aa: CASSQEMGTGGAGEQYF
CDR3nt: TGTGCCAGCAGCCAAGAGATGGGGACGGGAGGGGCGGGCGAGCAGTACTTC

v_gene: TRBV10-3
j_gene: TRBJ1-1
d_gene: .
abundance: .
CDR3aa: CAITKNMNTEAFF
CDR3nt: TGTGCCATCACAAAAAACATGAACACTGAAGCTTTCTTT

v_gene: TRBV19
j_gene: TRBJ1-5
d_gene: .
abundance: .
CDR3aa: CASSRQAGQPQHF
CDR3nt: TGTGCCAGTAGTAGGCAGGCGGGTCAGCCCCAGCATTTT

v_gene: TRBV6-1
j_gene: TRBJ2-3
d_gene: .
abundance: .
CDR3aa: CASLYRELPDTQYF
CDR3nt: TGTGCCAGCCTTTACCGGGAGTTACCAGATACGCAGTATTTT

v_gene: TRBV7-8
j_gene: TRBJ1-5
d_gene: .
abundance: few
CDR3aa: CASSPTREYQPQHF
CDR3nt: TGTGCCAGCAGCCCTACAAGGGAGTATCAGCCCCAGCATTTT

v_gene: TRBV9
j_gene: TRBJ2-7
d_gene: .
abundance: many
CDR3aa: CASSISPGREEQYF
CDR3nt: TGTGCCAGCAGCATAAGCCCCGGTCGGGAAGAGCAGTACTTC

v_gene: TRBV5-1
j_gene: TRBJ1-1
d_gene: TRBD1
abundance: once
CDR3aa: CASSSKGQGLTEAFF
CDR3nt: TGCGCCAGCAGCTCGAAAGGACAGGGGTTGACTGAAGCTTTCTTT

v_gene: TRBV7-9
j_gene: TRBJ2-5
d_gene: TRBD1
abundance: .
CDR3aa: CASSLGDRVETQYF
CDR3nt: TGTGCCAGCAGCTTGGGGGACAGGGTAGAGACCCAGTACTTC

v_gene: TRBV24-1
j_gene: TRBJ2-3
d_gene: .
abundance: .
CDR3aa: CATQGRYDTDTQYF
CDR3nt: TGTGCCACCCAGGGCAGGTATGACACAGATACGCAGTATTTT

v_gene: TRBV2
j_gene: TRBJ1-6
d_gene: .
abundance: few
CDR3aa: CASSDRGPSPLHF
CDR3nt: TGTGCCAGCAGTGATCGCGGCCCGTCACCCCTCCACTTT

v_gene: TRBV7-9
j_gene: TRBJ2-5
d_gene: .
abundance: few
CDR3aa: CASIDDSRETQYF
CDR3nt: TGTGCCAGCATAGATGATTCACGAGAGACCCAGTACTTC

v_gene: TRBV5-1
j_gene: TRBJ1-3
d_gene: .
abundance: few
CDR3aa: CASSLVSTSTGNTIYF
CDR3nt: TGCGCCAGCAGCTTGGTTTCCACCTCCACAGGAAACACCATATATTTT

v_gene: TRBV6-1
j_gene: TRBJ1-6
d_gene: .
abundance: few
CDR3aa: CASSGRQANNSPLHF
CDR3nt: TGTGCCAGCAGTGGACGACAGGCTAATAATTCACCCCTCCACTTT

v_gene: TRBV20-1
j_gene: TRBJ2-7
d_gene: .
abundance: .
CDR3aa: CSARDRDKSSYEQYF
CDR3nt: TGCAGTGCTAGAGATAGGGACAAAAGCTCCTACGAGCAGTACTTC

v_gene: TRBV20-1
j_gene: TRBJ1-4
d_gene: .
abundance: few
CDR3aa: CSARGAVGEKLFF
CDR3nt: TGCAGTGCTAGGGGAGCGGTCGGGGAAAAACTGTTTTTT

v_gene: TRBV20-1
j_gene: TRBJ2-7
d_gene: TRBD2
abundance: .
CDR3aa: CSDQTGGLVSYEQYF
CDR3nt: TGCAGTGATCAGACCGGTGGACTAGTCTCTTACGAGCAGTACTTC

v_gene: TRBV6-1
j_gene: TRBJ2-5
d_gene: TRBD1
abundance: .
CDR3aa: CASSDRVDVRETQYF
CDR3nt: TGTGCCAGTTCCGACAGGGTGGATGTTCGAGAGACCCAGTACTTC

v_gene: TRBV7-3
j_gene: TRBJ1-3
d_gene: .
abundance: .
CDR3aa: CASSLEGSAGNTIYF
CDR3nt: TGTGCCAGCAGCTTGGAGGGTTCGGCAGGAAACACCATATATTTT

v_gene: TRBV5-1
j_gene: TRBJ2-7
d_gene: TRBD2
abundance: .
CDR3aa: CASSVSSGSYEQYF
CDR3nt: TGCGCCAGCAGCGTATCTAGCGGGAGTTACGAGCAGTACTTC

v_gene: TRBV6-1
j_gene: TRBJ1-2
d_gene: TRBD1
abundance: few
CDR3aa: CASSPPDRAKGYGYTF
CDR3nt: TGTGCCAGCAGTCCCCCGGACAGGGCTAAAGGCTATGGCTACACCTTC

v_gene: TRBV19
j_gene: TRBJ1-6
d_gene: .
abundance: .
CDR3aa: CASSITRESPLHF
CDR3nt: TGTGCCAGTAGTATAACCCGCGAGTCACCCCTCCACTTT

v_gene: TRBV5-1
j_gene: TRBJ1-1
d_gene: .
abundance: .
CDR3aa: CAGSLKEGTEAFF
CDR3nt: TGCGCCGGCAGCTTGAAAGAAGGCACTGAAGCTTTCTTT

v_gene: TRBV20-1
j_gene: TRBJ2-7
d_gene: .
abundance: .
CDR3aa: CSARAGSGGAGGEQYF
CDR3nt: TGCAGTGCTAGAGCAGGTTCGGGAGGAGCAGGGGGAGAGCAGTACTTC

v_gene: TRBV6-2/TRBV6-3
j_gene: TRBJ1-5
d_gene: TRBD1
abundance: many
CDR3aa: CASSQGTATRWPQHF
CDR3nt: TGTGCCAGCAGCCAAGGGACAGCTACCCGATGGCCCCAGCATTTT

v_gene: TRBV6-2/TRBV6-3
j_gene: TRBJ2-6
d_gene: .
abundance: few
CDR3aa: CASSPQDSGANVLTF
CDR3nt: TGTGCCAGCAGTCCCCAGGACTCTGGGGCCAACGTCCTGACTTTC

v_gene: TRBV9
j_gene: TRBJ1-1
d_gene: .
abundance: few
CDR3aa: CASSVGPGNTEAFF
CDR3nt: TGTGCCAGCAGCGTGGGCCCCGGGAACACTGAAGCTTTCTTT

v_gene: TRBV3-1
j_gene: TRBJ2-5
d_gene: .
abundance: many
CDR3aa: CASTPQPALRETQYF
CDR3nt: TGTGCCAGCACCCCCCAACCCGCTCTCCGGGAGACCCAGTACTTC

v_gene: TRBV12-3/TRBV12-4
j_gene: TRBJ1-1
d_gene: .
abundance: .
CDR3aa: CASSFAGRGAEAFF
CDR3nt: TGTGCCAGCAGTTTCGCAGGGCGAGGAGCTGAAGCTTTCTTT

v_gene: TRBV19
j_gene: TRBJ1-5
d_gene: TRBD1
abundance: .
CDR3aa: CASRERTGGNQPQHF
CDR3nt: TGTGCCAGTAGAGAAAGGACAGGGGGTAACCAGCCCCAGCATTTT

v_gene: TRBV19
j_gene: TRBJ1-2
d_gene: .
abundance: few
CDR3aa: CASSTGAFEFYGYTF
CDR3nt: TGTGCCAGTAGTACTGGGGCCTTTGAATTCTATGGCTACACCTTC

v_gene: TRBV19
j_gene: TRBJ1-2
d_gene: .
abundance: .
CDR3aa: CASSMSRAARAGYTF
CDR3nt: TGTGCCAGTAGTATGAGTAGGGCAGCCCGCGCCGGCTACACCTTC

v_gene: TRBV3-1
j_gene: TRBJ1-5
d_gene: .
abundance: .
CDR3aa: CASSLKGFSPQHF
CDR3nt: TGTGCCAGCAGCCTAAAGGGATTTAGTCCCCAGCATTTT

v_gene: TRBV5-5
j_gene: TRBJ2-2
d_gene: .
abundance: few
CDR3aa: CASSLGVGELFF
CDR3nt: TGTGCCAGCAGCTTGGGGGTCGGGGAGCTGTTTTTT

v_gene: TRBV29-1
j_gene: TRBJ1-2
d_gene: .
abundance: .
CDR3aa: CSVEGRSKGYGYTF
CDR3nt: TGCAGCGTTGAGGGCAGATCTAAAGGCTATGGCTACACCTTC

v_gene: TRBV30
j_gene: TRBJ1-5
d_gene: .
abundance: .
CDR3aa: CAWSLGVNQPQHF
CDR3nt: TGTGCCTGGAGCTTAGGGGTTAATCAGCCCCAGCATTTT

v_gene: TRBV5-1
j_gene: TRBJ1-6
d_gene: TRBD1
abundance: .
CDR3aa: CASSLYPGQGIDSPLHF
CDR3nt: TGCGCCAGCAGCTTATACCCTGGACAGGGGATCGATTCACCCCTCCACTTT

v_gene: TRBV28
j_gene: TRBJ1-5
d_gene: .
abundance: .
CDR3aa: CASSDGGASNQPQHF
CDR3nt: TGTGCCAGCAGTGATGGCGGGGCTAGCAATCAGCCCCAGCATTTT

v_gene: TRBV7-3
j_gene: TRBJ2-2
d_gene: TRBD1
abundance: few
CDR3aa: CASSPGTGLSTGELFF
CDR3nt: TGTGCCAGCAGCCCCGGGACAGGGTTATCGACCGGGGAGCTGTTTTTT

v_gene: TRBV6-1
j_gene: TRBJ1-5
d_gene: TRBD1
abundance: many
CDR3aa: CASGGQGNVGNQPQHF
CDR3nt: TGTGCCAGCGGGGGACAGGGCAACGTTGGGAATCAGCCCCAGCATTTT

v_gene: TRBV6-1
j_gene: TRBJ1-3
d_gene: .
abundance: .
CDR3aa: CASRPIQTGNTIYF
CDR3nt: TGTGCCAGCAGACCGATCCAGACTGGAAACACCATATATTTT

v_gene: TRBV25-1
j_gene: TRBJ2-2
d_gene: TRBD2
abundance: few
CDR3aa: CASSDHGLGKVQGELFF
CDR3nt: TGTGCCAGCAGTGACCACGGACTAGGAAAGGTGCAAGGGGAGCTGTTTTTT

v_gene: TRBV6-1
j_gene: TRBJ1-2
d_gene: .
abundance: few
CDR3aa: CASIARGLANYGYTF
CDR3nt: TGTGCCAGCATAGCCAGGGGACTTGCTAACTATGGCTACACCTTC

v_gene: TRBV29-1
j_gene: TRBJ1-1
d_gene: TRBD1
abundance: few
CDR3aa: CSVEDRGQGVPEAFF
CDR3nt: TGCAGCGTTGAAGACCGGGGACAGGGGGTCCCTGAAGCTTTCTTT

v_gene: TRBV2
j_gene: TRBJ2-7
d_gene: TRBD2
abundance: few
CDR3aa: CATSGRGTQGTRTSGSSYEQYF
CDR3nt: TGTGCCACCTCCGGGCGGGGGACCCAGGGGACCCGAACTAGCGGGAGTTCCTACGAGCAGTACTTC

v_gene: TRBV20-1
j_gene: TRBJ1-5
d_gene: TRBD1
abundance: few
CDR3aa: CSANPPGRGPNQPQHF
CDR3nt: TGCAGTGCTAACCCTCCCGGCAGGGGGCCCAATCAGCCCCAGCATTTT

v_gene: TRBV28
j_gene: TRBJ1-3
d_gene: .
abundance: few
CDR3aa: CASSPSGTAGNTIYF
CDR3nt: TGTGCCAGCAGCCCGTCCGGGACCGCTGGAAACACCATATATTTT

v_gene: TRBV6-4
j_gene: TRBJ1-2
d_gene: .
abundance: .
CDR3aa: CASNKGLQANYGYTF
CDR3nt: TGTGCCAGCAATAAAGGACTGCAAGCTAACTATGGCTACACCTTC

v_gene: TRBV15
j_gene: TRBJ1-5
d_gene: .
abundance: many
CDR3aa: CATSRGTEKGQPQHF
CDR3nt: TGTGCCACCAGCAGAGGAACAGAAAAAGGTCAGCCCCAGCATTTT

v_gene: TRBV30
j_gene: TRBJ1-1
d_gene: TRBD1
abundance: .
CDR3aa: CAYYRGGMNTEAFF
CDR3nt: TGTGCCTATTACAGGGGAGGAATGAACACTGAAGCTTTCTTT

v_gene: TRBV12-3/TRBV12-4
j_gene: TRBJ1-1
d_gene: .
abundance: many
CDR3aa: CASSLGWTAEAFF
CDR3nt: TGTGCCAGCAGTTTAGGATGGACAGCTGAAGCTTTCTTT